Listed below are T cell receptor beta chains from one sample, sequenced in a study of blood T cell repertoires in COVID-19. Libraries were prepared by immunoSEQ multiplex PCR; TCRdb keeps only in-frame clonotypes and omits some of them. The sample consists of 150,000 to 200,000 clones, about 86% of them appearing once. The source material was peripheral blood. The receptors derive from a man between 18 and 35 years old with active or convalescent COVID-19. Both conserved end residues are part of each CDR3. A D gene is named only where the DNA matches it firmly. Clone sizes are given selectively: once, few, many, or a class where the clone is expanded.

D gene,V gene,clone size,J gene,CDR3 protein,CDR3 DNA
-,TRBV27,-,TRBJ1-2,CASSLVASAGFWGYTF,TGTGCCAGCAGTTTAGTGGCCAGCGCGGGGTTCTGGGGCTACACCTTC
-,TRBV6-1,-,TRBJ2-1,CATLLPMSSYNEQFF,TGTGCCACCCTCCTCCCTATGAGCTCCTACAATGAGCAGTTCTTC
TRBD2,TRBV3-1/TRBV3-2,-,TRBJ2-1,CASSRLAGGYNEQFF,TGTGCCAGCAGCCGACTAGCGGGAGGGTACAATGAGCAGTTCTTC
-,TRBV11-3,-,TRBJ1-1,CASSLARGVGTEAFF,TGTGCCAGCAGCTTAGCCCGGGGAGTGGGGACTGAAGCTTTCTTT
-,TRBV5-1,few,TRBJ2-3,CASSPARTDTQYF,TGCGCCAGCAGCCCAGCTAGAACAGATACGCAGTATTTT
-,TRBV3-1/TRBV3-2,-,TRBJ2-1,CASSSSVSYNEQFF,TGTGCCAGCAGTTCGTCGGTCTCCTACAATGAGCAGTTCTTC
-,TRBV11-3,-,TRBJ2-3,CASSRGISTDTQYF,TGTGCCAGCAGCCGAGGGATTAGCACAGATACGCAGTATTTT
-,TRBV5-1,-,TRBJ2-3,CASSPRDTSTDTQYF,TGCGCCAGCAGCCCCCGGGACACTAGCACAGATACGCAGTATTTT
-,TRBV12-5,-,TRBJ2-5,CASGLVLGHQQETQYF,TGTGCTAGTGGTTTGGTACTGGGACACCAGCAAGAGACCCAGTACTTC
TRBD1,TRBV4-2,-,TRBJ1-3,CASSRGQGGNTIYF,TGTGCCAGCAGCCGGGGACAGGGTGGAAACACCATATATTTT
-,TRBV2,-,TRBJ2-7,CASADGTYEQYF,TGTGCCAGCGCGGACGGGACCTACGAGCAGTACTTC
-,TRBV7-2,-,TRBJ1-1,CASSSLGSGNTEAFF,TGTGCCAGCAGCTCCCTCGGGTCGGGGAACACTGAAGCTTTCTTT
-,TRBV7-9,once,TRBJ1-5,CASSLQDNSQPQHF,TGTGCCAGCAGCTTACAGGACAACAGTCAGCCCCAGCATTTT
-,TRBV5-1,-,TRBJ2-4,CASSLVTKNIQYF,TGCGCCAGCAGCTTGGTTACCAAAAACATTCAGTACTTC
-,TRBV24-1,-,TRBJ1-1,CATSDLQGTEAFF,TGTGCCACCAGTGATTTACAGGGAACTGAAGCTTTCTTT
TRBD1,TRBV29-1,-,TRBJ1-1,CSVERFTGVNTEAFF,TGCAGCGTTGAACGATTCACAGGGGTAAACACTGAAGCTTTCTTT
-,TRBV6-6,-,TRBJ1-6,CASNPAQYNSPLHF,TGTGCCAGCAACCCGGCACAGTATAATTCACCCCTCCACTTT
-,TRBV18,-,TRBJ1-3,CASSSGGTVGNTIYF,TGTGCCAGCTCAAGTGGAGGAACGGTTGGAAACACCATATATTTT
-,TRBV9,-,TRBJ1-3,CASSPRPRGSLGNTIYF,TGTGCCAGCAGCCCCAGACCTCGGGGTTCCCTGGGAAACACCATATATTTT
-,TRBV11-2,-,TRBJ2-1,CASSDGPNPFNEQFF,TGTGCCAGCAGCGATGGGCCCAACCCTTTCAATGAGCAGTTCTTC
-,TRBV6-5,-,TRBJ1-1,CASSTAGSMNTEAFF,TGTGCCAGCAGCACCGCCGGGAGCATGAACACTGAAGCTTTCTTT
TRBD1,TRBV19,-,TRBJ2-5,CASTKDRAFGETQYF,TGTGCCAGTACCAAGGACAGGGCCTTTGGAGAGACCCAGTACTTC
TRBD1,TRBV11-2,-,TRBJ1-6,CASSLDHTGVAPLHF,TGTGCCAGCAGCTTAGATCATACAGGGGTAGCACCCCTCCACTTT